This TCR beta chain was profiled in a study of OX40 agonist ivuxolimab in advanced cancers. The wider study: Ivuxolimab was administered intravenously to patients at 0.01 to 10 mg/kg every 2 weeks. The dose-escalation group included hepatocellular carcinoma, melanoma, renal cell carcinoma and head and neck cancer.

This clone occurred once. This table comes from immunoSEQ multiplex PCR, and its TCRdb copy is limited to in-frame clones, with some not included. The sample consists of 50,000 or so clones, about 89% of them appearing once. This material consisted of CD4+ or CD8+ T cells sorted from blood, taken in a trial of the OX40 agonist ivuxolimab. This receptor was identified in an adult with an advanced solid tumor such as melanoma, head and neck, liver or kidney cancer.

The DNA of the CDR3 is TGCAGCGTTGAGGCCTCCTACAATGAGCAGTTCTTC. This codes for CSVEASYNEQFF. The V and J genes are TRBV29-1 and TRBJ2-1, with D unclear. The germline V gene has CDR1 SQVTM and CDR2 ANQGSEA. Trimming took off 3 bases at V and 0 bases at J, with 3 bases between the two ends. The CDR3 runs 12 residues.